This T cell receptor beta chain emerged from a study of somatic mutations in cytotoxic T cells in rheumatoid arthritis. At the level of the study: Certain T-cell populations stained with V beta antibodies were FACS-sorted to nearly 100% purity, and V beta1+ cells were TCRB-sequenced. Study-level findings and limits: A largest CD8+ clone above 20% of CD8+ cells occurred in about an eighth of the roughly 65 patients. Statistically, CD8+ T-cell clonality was not significantly distinct between individuals with rheumatoid arthritis and age-matched healthy controls. Healthy controls showed no age-related rise in CD8+ clonality, whereas rheumatoid arthritis patients did.

To note about this clone: What it binds is unknown.

The germline CDR1 and CDR2 sequences are SGHDT and YYEEEE. Trimming pared 2 bases from V and 0 bases from J, leaving 12 bases between. The length of the CDR3 is 16 residues. The table came from immunoSEQ multiplex PCR; TCRdb's copy has only in-frame clones and leaves some out. The sample lists 20,000 to 25,000 clones, about four fifths occurring once. This receptor was identified in an adult with rheumatoid arthritis. The rearrangement joins TRBV5-6 to TRBJ2-4, with D perhaps TRBD1 or TRBD2 (5 bases each). Input material: CD8+ T cells sorted from blood. This chain's CDR3 is CASSLATGLAKNIQYF. CDR3 nucleotides: TGTGCCAGCAGCTTAGCGACGGGGCTAGCCAAAAACATTCAGTACTTC.